This TCR beta chain was sequenced for a study of blood T cell repertoires in COVID-19. The protocol was immunoSEQ multiplex PCR, while the TCRdb copy is restricted to in-frame clones and leaves out a portion. The table lists about 180,000 clones, roughly 86% of them singletons, with over 7.5% in the top ten. Per the germline V gene, CDR1 is SNHLY and CDR2 is FYNNEI. There are 15 residues in the CDR3. Germline trimming cut 7 bases from V and 4 bases from J; bases unmatched to any gene: 10. This clone has a handful of counts. The material sequenced was PBMCs or T cells enriched from blood (not recorded which). This TCR derives from a woman in her 30s who had recovered from COVID-19. The chain joins TRBV2 to TRBJ1-1, with 9 bases identical to TRBD1. For the CDR3, the DNA is TGTGCCAGCAAGATAGCGGGACAGGGATCCACTGAAGCTTTCTTT. Residues: CASKIAGQGSTEAFF.